Listed here are 10 T cell receptor beta chains from one sample, sequenced in a study of blood T cell repertoires in COVID-19. Only in-frame clones appear in the TCRdb table, and some are missing; sequencing was by immunoSEQ multiplex PCR. The sample holds approximately 150,000 clones, 70% to 90% seen once. Input material: PBMCs or T cells enriched from blood (not recorded which). These receptors originate from a man aged 40-49 years who had recovered from COVID-19.

This chain links TRBV9 with TRBJ1-5; TRBD1 matches 8 bases. Unmatched junction bases numbered 5, after V lost 0 bases and J lost 6 bases. The germline V gene has CDR1 SGDLS and CDR2 YYNGEE. The CDR3 consists of 15 residues. The CDR3 coding sequence is TGTGCCAGCAGCGTAGGGGCAGGGGGCTCTCAGCCCCAGCATTTT. It translates to CASSVGAGGSQPQHF.

The chain couples TRBV3-1 (or the pseudogene TRBV3-2) to TRBJ2-1; 9 bases match TRBD1. Trimming removed 4 bases from V and 3 bases from J; junction bases left unmatched: 4. The CDR3 extends over 15 amino acids. The germline V gene encodes CDR1 LGHDT and CDR2 YNNKEL (reference sequence). The CDR3 loop reads CASSRGQGDYNEQFF. Written as DNA, the CDR3 is TGTGCCAGCAGCCGGGGACAGGGAGACTACAATGAGCAGTTCTTC.

This clone was seen once. The chain recombines TRBV29-1 with TRBJ2-1, with D unresolved. Per the germline V gene, CDR1 is SQVTM and CDR2 is ANQGSEA. The V gene lost 1 base and the J gene lost 6 bases, with 10 bases spanning the gap. This CDR3 is 13 amino acids long. CDR3 residues: CSVEVVEFNEQFF. Here the CDR3 DNA reads TGCAGCGTTGAAGTGGTAGAGTTCAATGAGCAGTTCTTC.

The chain is built from TRBV5-6 and TRBJ2-5; D remains unclear. The CDR3 has 11 residues. Germline V gives CDR1 SGHDT, CDR2 YYEEEE. The V end lost 4 bases, the J end lost 2 bases, and 3 bases lay between the germline ends. The DNA of the CDR3 is TGTGCCAGCAGCCTACAAGAGACCCAGTACTTC. It is translated as CASSLQETQYF.

This chain links TRBV5-1 with TRBJ2-5, with 10 nucleotides matching TRBD2. The CDR3 extends over 15 amino acids. The trim removed 0 bases at V and 1 base at J, leaving 0 bases unmatched. Germline assignment: CDR1 SGHRS and CDR2 YFSETQ. CDR3 amino acids: CASSLGTSGQETQYF. The DNA for the CDR3 is TGCGCCAGCAGCTTGGGGACTAGCGGCCAAGAGACCCAGTACTTC.

The CDR3 region is CASSLPGQGAGNIQYF. As DNA, the CDR3 is TGCGCCAGCAGTCTCCCGGGACAGGGGGCTGGGAACATTCAGTACTTC. The chain combines TRBV5-1 with TRBJ2-4; TRBD1 agrees at 12 bases. The CDR3 covers 16 residues. Germline V gene sequence: CDR1 SGHRS, CDR2 YFSETQ. V gave up 5 bases and J gave up 7 bases; unmatched junction bases: 10.

The DNA for the CDR3 is TGTGCCAGCACCGGGACTAGCGGGGGCCAAGAGACCCAGTACTTC. Its translation is CASTGTSGGQETQYF. The rearrangement joins TRBV6-6 to TRBJ2-5; TRBD2 matches 14 bases. This CDR3 is built from 15 residues. CDR1 MNHNY and CDR2 SVGAGI come from the germline V gene (reference sequence). The junction had 2 bases not matched to a gene; V was cut back by 7 bases and J by 1 base.

As DNA, the CDR3 is TGTGCCAGTAAAGCGAGCTCCTATAATTCACCCCTCCACTTT. Translation gives CASKASSYNSPLHF. J is TRBJ1-6 and V is TRBV6-5; D remains unclear. Germline V gene sequence: CDR1 MNHEY, CDR2 SVGAGI. The CDR3 covers 14 residues. V was shortened by 9 bases and J by 0 bases, with 9 bases between the two germline ends.

The gene calls are TRBV27 and TRBJ2-3, with D possibly being TRBD2 (6 bases). V lost 7 bases, J lost 8 bases, and 19 bases lay in between. Germline values: CDR1 MNHEY, CDR2 SMNVEV (reference sequence). The CDR3 is 14 amino acids. Written as DNA, the CDR3 is TGTGCCAGCACCACTCTCGGGGGAATGAGTACGCAGTATTTT. Translating it yields CASTTLGGMSTQYF.

V is TRBV18 and J is TRBJ2-7; TRBD1 aligns across 7 bases. Germline V lookup: CDR1 KGHSH, CDR2 LQKENI. After removal of 4 bases from V and 3 bases from J, the junction contained 3 bases not matched to a gene. CDR3 length: 13 amino acids. The CDR3 coding sequence is TGTGCCAGCTCACTAGGACAGGACTACGAGCAGTACGTC. Translated, it gives CASSLGQDYEQYV.